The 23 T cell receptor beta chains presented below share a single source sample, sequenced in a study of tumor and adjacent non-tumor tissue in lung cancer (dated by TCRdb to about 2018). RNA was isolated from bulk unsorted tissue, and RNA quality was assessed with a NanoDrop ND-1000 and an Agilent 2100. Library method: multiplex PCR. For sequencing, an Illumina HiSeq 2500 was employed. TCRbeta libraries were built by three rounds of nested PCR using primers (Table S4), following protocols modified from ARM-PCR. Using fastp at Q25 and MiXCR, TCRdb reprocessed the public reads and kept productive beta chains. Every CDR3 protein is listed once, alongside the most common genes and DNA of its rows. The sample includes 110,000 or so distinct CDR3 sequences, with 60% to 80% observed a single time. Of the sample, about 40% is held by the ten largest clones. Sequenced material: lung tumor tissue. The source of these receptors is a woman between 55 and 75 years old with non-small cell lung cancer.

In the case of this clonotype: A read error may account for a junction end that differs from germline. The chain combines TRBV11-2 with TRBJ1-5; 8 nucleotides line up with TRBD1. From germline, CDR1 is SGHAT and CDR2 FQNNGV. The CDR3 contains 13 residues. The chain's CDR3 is CASSRDRFQPQHF. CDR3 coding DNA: TGTGCCAGCTCCCGGGACAGGTTTCAGCCCCAGCACTTT.

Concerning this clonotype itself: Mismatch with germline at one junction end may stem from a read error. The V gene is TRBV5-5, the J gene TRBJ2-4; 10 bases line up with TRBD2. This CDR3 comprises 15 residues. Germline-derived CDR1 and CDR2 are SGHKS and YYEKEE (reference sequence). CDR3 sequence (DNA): TGTGCCTGCAGCTTGGGACTAGCGAGATGGGACATTCAGTACTTC. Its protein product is CACSLGLARWDIQYF.

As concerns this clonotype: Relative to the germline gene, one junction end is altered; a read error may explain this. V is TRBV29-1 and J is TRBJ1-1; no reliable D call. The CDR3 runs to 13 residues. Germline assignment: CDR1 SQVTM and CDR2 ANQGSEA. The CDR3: CSVETAMNIEVFF. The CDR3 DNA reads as TGCAGCGTTGAAACCGCCATGAACATTGAAGTTTTCTTT. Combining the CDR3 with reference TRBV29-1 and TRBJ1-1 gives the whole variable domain SAVISQKPSRDICQRGTSLTIQCQVDSQVTMMFWYRQQPGQSLTLIATANQGSEATYESGFVIDKFPISRPNLTFSTLTVSNMSPEDSSIYLCSVETAMNIEVFFGQGTRLTVV.

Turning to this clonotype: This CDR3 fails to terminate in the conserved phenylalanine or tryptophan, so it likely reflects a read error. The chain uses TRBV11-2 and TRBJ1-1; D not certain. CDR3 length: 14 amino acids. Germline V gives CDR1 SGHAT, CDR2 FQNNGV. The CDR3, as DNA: TGTGCCAGCAGCTTAGGAGTAGGGTACACTGTAGCTTTCGTT. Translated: CASSLGVGYTVAFV.

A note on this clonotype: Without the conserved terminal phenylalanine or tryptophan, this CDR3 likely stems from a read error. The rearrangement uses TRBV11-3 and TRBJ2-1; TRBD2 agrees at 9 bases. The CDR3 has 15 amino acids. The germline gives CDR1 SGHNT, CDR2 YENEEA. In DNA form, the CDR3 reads TGTGCCAGCAGTTATAGCGGGGGCTCCTATAATGAGCAGTTCTTA. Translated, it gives CASSYSGGSYNEQFL.

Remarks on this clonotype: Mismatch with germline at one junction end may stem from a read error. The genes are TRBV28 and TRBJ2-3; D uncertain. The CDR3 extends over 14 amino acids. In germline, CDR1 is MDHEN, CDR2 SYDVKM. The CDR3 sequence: CANRPALVSHTQYF. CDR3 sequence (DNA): TGTGCCAACCGTCCCGCCCTAGTATCCCACACGCAATATTTT.

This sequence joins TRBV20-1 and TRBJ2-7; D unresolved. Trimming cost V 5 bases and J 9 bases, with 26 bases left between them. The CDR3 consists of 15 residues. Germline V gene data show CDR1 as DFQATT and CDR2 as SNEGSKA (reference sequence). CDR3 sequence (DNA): TGCAGTGCTCCTCCAGCGAGACAAAGCTCCTATGGGCAGTACTTC. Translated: CSAPPARQSSYGQYF.

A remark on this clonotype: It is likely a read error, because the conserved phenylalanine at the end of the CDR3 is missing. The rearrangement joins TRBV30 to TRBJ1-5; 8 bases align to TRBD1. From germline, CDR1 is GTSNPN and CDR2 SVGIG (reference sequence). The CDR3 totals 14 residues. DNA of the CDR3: TGTGCCTGGAGTGACGGACAGGGCTTTCAGCTCCAGCATTAT. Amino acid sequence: CAWSDGQGFQLQHY.

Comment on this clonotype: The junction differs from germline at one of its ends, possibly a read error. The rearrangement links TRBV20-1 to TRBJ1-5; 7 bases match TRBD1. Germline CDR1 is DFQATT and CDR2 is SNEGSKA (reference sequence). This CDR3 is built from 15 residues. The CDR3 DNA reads TGCATTGCTAGTAGGCAGGGGGGGAGCAATCAGCCCCAGCATTTT. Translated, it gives CIASRQGGSNQPQHF.

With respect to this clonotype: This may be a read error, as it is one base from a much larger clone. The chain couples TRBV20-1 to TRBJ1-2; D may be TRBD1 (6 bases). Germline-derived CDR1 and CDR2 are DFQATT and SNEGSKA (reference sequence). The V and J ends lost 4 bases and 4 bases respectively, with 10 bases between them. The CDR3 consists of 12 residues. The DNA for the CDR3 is TGCAGTGCTAAAGAGGGGGGCTATGGCTACACCTTC. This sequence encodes CSAKEGGYGYTF.

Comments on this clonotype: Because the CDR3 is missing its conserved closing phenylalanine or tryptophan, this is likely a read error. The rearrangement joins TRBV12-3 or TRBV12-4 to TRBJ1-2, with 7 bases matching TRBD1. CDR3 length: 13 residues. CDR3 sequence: CASNPGQLYDYTI. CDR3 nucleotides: TGTGCCAGCAACCCGGGACAGCTCTATGACTACACCATC.

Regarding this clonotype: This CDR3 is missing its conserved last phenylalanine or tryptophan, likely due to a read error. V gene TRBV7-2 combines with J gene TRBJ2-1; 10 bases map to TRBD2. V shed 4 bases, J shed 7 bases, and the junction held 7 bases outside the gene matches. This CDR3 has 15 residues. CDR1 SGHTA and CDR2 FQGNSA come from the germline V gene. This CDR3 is CASSSWTSGGNEQFL. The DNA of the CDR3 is TGTGCCAGCAGCTCCTGGACTAGCGGCGGGAATGAGCAGTTCCTC.

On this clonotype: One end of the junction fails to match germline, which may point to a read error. CDR3 amino acids: CASSWDCGGYEQFF. The CDR3 coding sequence is TGTGCCAGCAGTTGGGACTGCGGAGGATACGAGCAATTCTTC. The V call is TRBV11-2, the J call TRBJ2-7; possibly TRBD2 for D (6 bases). The germline gives CDR1 SGHAT, CDR2 FQNNGV. The CDR3 sequence is 14 residues long. Variable domain in full (rest from reference TRBV11-2 and TRBJ2-7): EAGVAQSPRYKIIEKRQSVAFWCNPISGHATLYWYQQILGQGPKLLIQFQNNGVVDDSQLPKDRFSAERLKGVDSTLKIQPAKLEDSAVYLCASSWDCGGYEQFFGPGTRLTVT.

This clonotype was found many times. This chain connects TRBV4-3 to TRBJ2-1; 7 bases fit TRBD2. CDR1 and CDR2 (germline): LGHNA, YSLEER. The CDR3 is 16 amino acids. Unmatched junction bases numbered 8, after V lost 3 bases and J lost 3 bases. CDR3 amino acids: CASSHNGRTIYNEQFF. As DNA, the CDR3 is TGCGCCAGCAGCCATAACGGGAGGACGATCTACAATGAGCAGTTCTTC.

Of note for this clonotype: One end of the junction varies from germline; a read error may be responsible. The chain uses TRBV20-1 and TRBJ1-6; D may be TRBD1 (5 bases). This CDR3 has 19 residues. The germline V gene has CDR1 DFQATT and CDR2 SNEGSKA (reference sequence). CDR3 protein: CSAFAGPAGSEVYNSPLYF. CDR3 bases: TGCAGTGCTTTCGCGGGGCCCGCCGGATCGGAGGTCTATAATTCACCCCTCTACTTT.

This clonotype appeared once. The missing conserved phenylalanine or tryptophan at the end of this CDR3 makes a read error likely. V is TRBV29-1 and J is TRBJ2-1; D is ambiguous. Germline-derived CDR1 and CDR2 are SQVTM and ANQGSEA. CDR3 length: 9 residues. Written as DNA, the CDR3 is TGCAGCATTGGGAATGGGCAGTTCTTA. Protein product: CSIGNGQFL.

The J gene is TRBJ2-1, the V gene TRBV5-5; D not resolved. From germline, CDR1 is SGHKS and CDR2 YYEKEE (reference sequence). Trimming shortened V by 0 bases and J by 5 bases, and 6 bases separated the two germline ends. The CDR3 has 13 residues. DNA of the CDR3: TGTGCCAGCAGCTTGGCTACCAACAATGAGCAGTTCTTC. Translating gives CASSLATNNEQFF.

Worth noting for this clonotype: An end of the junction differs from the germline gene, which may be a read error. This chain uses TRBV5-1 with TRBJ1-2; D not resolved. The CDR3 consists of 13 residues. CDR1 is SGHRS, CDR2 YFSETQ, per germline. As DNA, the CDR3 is TGCGCCATCAGCTTGGACCGCCCGGCTGGCTACACCTTC. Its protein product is CAISLDRPAGYTF.

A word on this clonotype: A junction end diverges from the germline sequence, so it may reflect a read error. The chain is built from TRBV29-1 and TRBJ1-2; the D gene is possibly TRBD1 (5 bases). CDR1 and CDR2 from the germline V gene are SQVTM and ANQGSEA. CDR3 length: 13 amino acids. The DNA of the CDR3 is TGCAGCGTTGACAGAGGGGCTCTCTATGGATACGCCTTC. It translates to CSVDRGALYGYAF.

The CDR3 here is CASSSRTSGEPMGELFF. The CDR3 DNA reads as TGTGCCAGCAGCTCTCGGACTAGCGGGGAGCCCATGGGGGAGCTGTTTTTT. The chain recombines TRBV7-8 with TRBJ2-2; 12 nucleotides align to TRBD2. Germline V lookup: CDR1 SGHVS, CDR2 FQNEAQ. CDR3 size: 17 residues. V lost 4 bases and J lost 8; bases outside the gene matches: 11.

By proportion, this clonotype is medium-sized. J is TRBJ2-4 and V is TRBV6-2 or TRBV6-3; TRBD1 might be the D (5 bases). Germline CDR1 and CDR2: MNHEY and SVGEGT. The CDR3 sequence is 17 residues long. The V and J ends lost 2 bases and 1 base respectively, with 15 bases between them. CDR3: CASSYALSGIAKNIQYF. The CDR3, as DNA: TGTGCCAGCAGTTACGCATTGTCAGGGATCGCCAAAAACATTCAGTACTTC.

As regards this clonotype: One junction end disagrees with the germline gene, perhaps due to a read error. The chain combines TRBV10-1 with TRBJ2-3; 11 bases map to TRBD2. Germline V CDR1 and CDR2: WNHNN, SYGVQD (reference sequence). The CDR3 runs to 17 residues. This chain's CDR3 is CASSDSASGRSGGTQYF. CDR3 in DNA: TGCGCTAGCAGTGACTCCGCTAGCGGGAGGAGCGGGGGTACACAGTATTTT.

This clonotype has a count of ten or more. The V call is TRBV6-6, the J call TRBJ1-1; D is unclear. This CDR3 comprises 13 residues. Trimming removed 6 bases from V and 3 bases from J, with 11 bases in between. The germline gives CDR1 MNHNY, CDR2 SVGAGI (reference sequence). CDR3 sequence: CASRRVVDTEAFF. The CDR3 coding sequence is TGTGCCAGCAGGAGGGTGGTAGACACTGAAGCTTTCTTT.